These 32 T cell receptor beta chains originate from one sample sequenced in a study of blood T cell repertoires in COVID-19. Libraries were prepared by immunoSEQ multiplex PCR; TCRdb keeps only in-frame clonotypes and omits some of them. This sample has about 24,000 clones, with around 92% found just once. Sequencing was performed on peripheral blood. The source of these receptors is a man in his 70s with active COVID-19.

This chain uses TRBV2 with TRBJ2-1; D unresolved. This CDR3 is built from 13 residues. Trimming pared 7 bases from V and 4 bases from J, leaving 11 bases between. Germline CDR1 is SNHLY and CDR2 is FYNNEI. The CDR3 region is CASTQTSYNEQFF. DNA of the CDR3: TGTGCCAGCACCCAGACATCTTACAATGAGCAGTTCTTC.

The CDR3 bases are TGTGCCAGCAGCGTAGAGGGGACAGGGGGAAACACCATATATTTT. This translates into CASSVEGTGGNTIYF. This chain joins TRBV9 and TRBJ1-3; 9 bases fit TRBD1. Germline V CDR1 and CDR2: SGDLS, YYNGEE. V trimming: 0 bases; J trimming: 4 bases; junction bases outside the gene matches: 2. CDR3 length equals 15 residues.

V is TRBV2 and J is TRBJ1-5, with TRBD1 matching 9 bases. Germline values: CDR1 SNHLY, CDR2 FYNNEI. The CDR3 is 15 amino acids. J lost 5 bases, V lost 6 bases, and 8 bases had no gene match. The CDR3 reads CASRETGTGHQPQHF. Here the CDR3 DNA reads TGTGCCAGCAGGGAAACGGGGACAGGGCATCAGCCCCAGCATTTT.

Sample share makes this clone medium-sized. This chain links TRBV2 with TRBJ2-5, with 10 bases that match TRBD1. V lost 1 base and J lost 6; bases outside the gene matches: 5. Germline CDR1 reads SNHLY; CDR2 reads FYNNEI. CDR3 size: 15 residues. The CDR3 DNA reads as TGTGCCAGCAGTGAAGGGGGGACAGGGGCACAGACCCAGTACTTC. Protein: CASSEGGTGAQTQYF.

V is TRBV2 and J is TRBJ2-3; no reliable D call. Trimming removed 3 bases at V and 7 bases at J, with 5 bases between. The CDR3 consists of 11 residues. CDR1 and CDR2 from the germline V gene are SNHLY and FYNNEI. CDR3: CASSERNTQYF. DNA for the CDR3: TGTGCCAGCAGTGAGCGGAATACGCAGTATTTT.

This chain's CDR3 is CASSRDNIRNQPQHF. The CDR3 region has the DNA TGTGCCAGCAGTCGGGACAACATCCGCAATCAGCCCCAGCATTTT. The chain couples TRBV6-5 to TRBJ1-5; D possibly corresponds to TRBD1 (6 bases). The V end lost 5 bases, the J end lost 2 bases, and 13 bases lay between the germline ends. The CDR3 loop spans 15 amino acids. Looked up from germline, CDR1 is MNHEY and CDR2 is SVGAGI.

This rearrangement joins TRBV12-3 or TRBV12-4 to TRBJ2-3, with 7 bases matching TRBD2. This CDR3 is built from 13 residues. V lost 6 bases, J lost 2 bases, and 2 bases stayed unmatched. In nucleotides, the CDR3 is TGTGCCAGCAGGGGGGGGTACACAGATACGCAGTATTTT. This translates into CASRGGYTDTQYF.

The chain links TRBV11-2 to TRBJ2-7; 7 nucleotides agree with TRBD1. Germline V gene lookup returns CDR1 SGHAT and CDR2 FQNNGV. V was clipped by 5 bases and J by 7 bases; unmatched bases: 17. The CDR3 is 16 amino acids. For the CDR3, the DNA is TGTGCCAGCAGCCCCCGCCCCGGGACAGTCCTTAGGGAGCAGTACTTC. Protein product: CASSPRPGTVLREQYF.

This clone has a single count. This chain links TRBV12-3 or TRBV12-4 with TRBJ1-1, with no clear D. Trimming removed 3 bases at V and 1 base at J, with 6 bases between. This CDR3 spans 13 amino acids. The CDR3 protein is CASSFTANTEAFF. The CDR3 coding sequence is TGTGCCAGCAGTTTTACAGCGAACACTGAAGCTTTCTTT.

J is TRBJ1-3 and V is TRBV30; D not certain. The germline gives CDR1 GTSNPN, CDR2 SVGIG (reference sequence). This CDR3 spans 16 amino acids. The germline V and J ends were trimmed by 1 base and 0 bases, with 13 bases remaining between them. Here the CDR3 reads CAWSGGGVLSGNTIYF. Written as DNA, the CDR3 is TGTGCCTGGAGTGGAGGCGGCGTACTCTCTGGAAACACCATATATTTT. The variable domain in full, with the rest retrieved from reference TRBV30 and TRBJ1-3, is SQTIHQWPATLVQPVGSPLSLECTVEGTSNPNLYWYRQAAGRGLQLLFYSVGIGQISSEVPQNLSASRPQDRQFILSSKKLLLSDSGFYLCAWSGGGVLSGNTIYFGEGSWLTVV.

The J gene is TRBJ2-5, the V gene TRBV5-1, with 8 nucleotides matching TRBD2. V trimming: 1 base; J trimming: 3 bases; junction bases outside the gene matches: 8. Germline V lookup: CDR1 SGHRS, CDR2 YFSETQ. The CDR3 covers 16 residues. As DNA, the CDR3 is TGCGCCAGCAGCTTGTATCTCGGGGGGGCGGAAGAGACCCAGTACTTC. Its translation is CASSLYLGGAEETQYF.

The chain links TRBV10-3 to TRBJ2-5; D is possibly TRBD2 (6 bases). Germline values: CDR1 ENHRY, CDR2 SYGVKD. Trimming pared 0 bases from V and 5 bases from J, leaving 10 bases between. The CDR3 is 14 residues long. CDR3: CAISESAGRETQYF. The CDR3 coding sequence is TGTGCCATCAGTGAGTCTGCAGGGAGGGAGACCCAGTACTTC.

This chain uses TRBV28 with TRBJ1-5; perhaps TRBD1 as D (5 bases). This CDR3 has 12 amino acids. V gave up 4 bases and J gave up 11 bases, with 12 bases separating them. Germline V gives CDR1 MDHEN, CDR2 SYDVKM. CDR3 coding DNA: TGTGCCAGCAGTTCCAAGACAGACACCCAGCATTTT. Amino acid sequence: CASSSKTDTQHF.

This chain connects TRBV5-1 to TRBJ2-3; 7 bases are shared with TRBD2. The germline V gene has CDR1 SGHRS and CDR2 YFSETQ. J was trimmed by 6 bases and V by 2 bases; bases with no gene match: 9. This CDR3 contains 15 residues. DNA of the CDR3: TGCGCCAGCAGCTTCACGGCGGGAGCGGGGGATACGCAGTATTTT. Protein product: CASSFTAGAGDTQYF.

The V call is TRBV19, the J call TRBJ1-5, with D maybe TRBD1 (6 bases). CDR1 is LNHDA, CDR2 SQIVND, per germline (reference sequence). The CDR3 totals 14 residues. With 3 bases removed from V and 5 bases from J, the gap between germline ends came to 11 bases. The CDR3 sequence: CASSMDSLYQPQHF. DNA of the CDR3: TGTGCCAGTAGTATGGACAGCCTCTATCAGCCCCAGCATTTT.

This chain uses TRBV30 with TRBJ2-2; D may be TRBD2 (5 bases). The CDR3 sequence is 14 residues long. Germline V gene lookup returns CDR1 GTSNPN and CDR2 SVGIG (reference sequence). V was trimmed by 1 base and J by 0 bases, leaving 6 bases between them. CDR3 sequence reads: CAWSGGTNTGELFF. In DNA, the CDR3 is TGTGCCTGGAGTGGAGGGACGAACACCGGGGAGCTGTTTTTT. The full variable domain, completed using reference TRBV30 and TRBJ2-2, is SQTIHQWPATLVQPVGSPLSLECTVEGTSNPNLYWYRQAAGRGLQLLFYSVGIGQISSEVPQNLSASRPQDRQFILSSKKLLLSDSGFYLCAWSGGTNTGELFFGEGSRLTVL.

The V and J genes are TRBV6-6 and TRBJ1-5; the match to TRBD1 covers 9 bases. V gave up 2 bases and J gave up 3 bases; unmatched junction bases: 5. This CDR3 spans 16 amino acids. Germline CDR1 and CDR2: MNHNY and SVGAGI (reference sequence). CDR3 nucleotides: TGTGCCAGCAGTTACGGACAGGGGTTTCTCAATCAGCCCCAGCATTTT. Encoded protein: CASSYGQGFLNQPQHF.

This clone showed up just once. This chain links TRBV5-1 with TRBJ2-7, with 12 bases fitting TRBD2. The CDR3 totals 15 residues. Looked up from germline, CDR1 is SGHRS and CDR2 is YFSETQ. With V trimmed by 0 bases and J by 5 bases, 3 bases remained unmatched. In nucleotides, the CDR3 is TGCGCCAGCAGCTTGGTGACTAGCGGGAGAAACGAGCAGTACTTC. The encoded protein is CASSLVTSGRNEQYF.

This clone was seen once. V usage is TRBV29-1 and J usage is TRBJ2-1; D might be TRBD2 (6 bases). Germline CDR1 and CDR2: SQVTM and ANQGSEA. The CDR3 is 12 residues long. Trimming took off 6 bases at V and 4 bases at J, with 10 bases between the two ends. CDR3 amino acids: CSVPGLYNEQFF. The DNA for the CDR3 is TGCAGCGTCCCGGGACTTTACAATGAGCAGTTCTTC.

The chain carries TRBV27 and TRBJ2-7; tentatively, D is TRBD2 (6 bases). Trimming shortened V by 6 bases and J by 3 bases, and 15 bases separated the two germline ends. Germline V gene data show CDR1 as MNHEY and CDR2 as SMNVEV (reference sequence). This CDR3 comprises 14 residues. The CDR3 protein is CASRFRSGNYEQYF. CDR3 sequence (DNA): TGTGCCAGCAGATTTCGTAGCGGAAACTACGAGCAGTACTTC.

The genes are TRBV28 and TRBJ2-4, with D unclear. The CDR3 is 16 amino acids. V shed 6 bases and J shed 0 bases, with 15 bases lying between them. Germline CDR1 reads MDHEN; CDR2 reads SYDVKM. The CDR3 nucleotides are TGTGCCAGCAGCCCCTGGCAGGCAAAAGCCAAAAACATTCAGTACTTC. It translates to CASSPWQAKAKNIQYF.

The chain joins TRBV25-1 to TRBJ2-7, with a tentative D call TRBD2 (5 bases). The CDR3 has 13 residues. The ends were cut back, 10 bases at V and 1 base at J, with 14 bases in the middle. Germline V CDR1 and CDR2: MGHDK, SYGVNS. As DNA, the CDR3 is TGTGCCACCCCGAAAGCGGATTCCTACGAGCAGTACTTC. Protein sequence: CATPKADSYEQYF.

This sequence joins TRBV9 and TRBJ2-7; 8 bases align to TRBD1. V gave up 2 bases and J gave up 7 bases; unmatched junction bases: 8. Germline CDR1 and CDR2: SGDLS and YYNGEE. The length of the CDR3 is 14 residues. The CDR3 region has the DNA TGTGCCAGCAGCGTTCAGGGGGCCCATGGGGAGCAGTACTTC. Translated: CASSVQGAHGEQYF.

The rearrangement joins TRBV18 to TRBJ2-2; 7 bases match TRBD1. Germline lookup yields CDR1 KGHSH and CDR2 LQKENI. This CDR3 is built from 17 residues. Losses at the gene ends were 5 bases for V and 5 bases for J; bases not matched to a gene: 14. The CDR3 is CASSADRASLLTGELFF. CDR3 sequence (DNA): TGTGCCAGCTCAGCCGACAGGGCTTCGCTTTTAACCGGGGAGCTGTTTTTT.

This chain connects TRBV11-3 to TRBJ2-7; D is perhaps TRBD2 (6 bases). CDR1 is SGHNT and CDR2 is YENEEA in the germline V gene. The CDR3 spans 15 residues. Trimming took 1 base from V and 2 from J, leaving 12 bases between them. CDR3 DNA sequence: TGTGCCAGCAGCTTAGGGGACTCCCCCCCCTACGAGCAGTACTTC. Translated, it gives CASSLGDSPPYEQYF.

This rearrangement joins TRBV5-8 to TRBJ2-7; 11 bases agree with TRBD1. The CDR3 covers 15 residues. Germline V CDR1 and CDR2: SGHTS, YDEGEE. The trim removed 4 bases at V and 3 bases at J, leaving 6 bases unmatched. The CDR3 sequence is CASSTTGTGGYEQYF. CDR3 DNA: TGTGCCAGCAGCACCACCGGGACAGGGGGCTACGAGCAGTACTTC.

The gene calls are TRBV5-1 and TRBJ1-2, with 7 positions matching TRBD1. Looked up from germline, CDR1 is SGHRS and CDR2 is YFSETQ. Unmatched junction bases numbered 2, after V lost 1 base and J lost 5 bases. The CDR3 loop spans 13 amino acids. For the CDR3, the DNA is TGCGCCAGCAGCTTGCAGGGACAGTATGGCTACACCTTC. Its translation is CASSLQGQYGYTF.

V gene TRBV13 combines with J gene TRBJ2-3; D not resolved. This CDR3 comprises 16 residues. From germline, CDR1 is PRHDT and CDR2 FYEKMQ (reference sequence). Trimming took off 5 bases at V and 5 bases at J, with 20 bases between the two ends. The CDR3 DNA follows: TGTGCCAGCAGCCCTGAAGGCGGTGAGATTCGAGATACGCAGTATTTT. Encoded protein: CASSPEGGEIRDTQYF.

This sequence joins TRBV4-1 and TRBJ2-1; possibly TRBD2 for D (6 bases). Trimming took 3 bases from V and 3 from J, leaving 6 bases between them. Germline V lookup: CDR1 MGHRA, CDR2 YSYEKL. The CDR3 covers 13 residues. In nucleotides, the CDR3 is TGCGCCAGCAGCCAGACTAGCTACAATGAGCAGTTCTTC. The encoded protein is CASSQTSYNEQFF.

The V and J genes are TRBV18 and TRBJ2-2; tentatively, D is TRBD1 (5 bases). The CDR3 sequence is 14 residues long. V was trimmed by 3 bases and J by 3 bases, leaving 8 bases between them. The germline V gene encodes CDR1 KGHSH and CDR2 LQKENI. CDR3 sequence: CASSPPGYTGELFF. CDR3 nucleotides: TGTGCCAGCTCACCTCCAGGGTACACCGGGGAGCTGTTTTTT. The full variable domain, its missing parts supplied by reference TRBV18 and TRBJ2-2, is NAGVMQNPRHLVRRRGQEARLRCSPMKGHSHVYWYRQLPEEGLKFMVYLQKENIIDESGMPKERFSAEFPKEGPSILRIQQVVRGDSAAYFCASSPPGYTGELFFGEGSRLTVL.

The chain links TRBV5-4 to TRBJ2-5; TRBD2 aligns across 15 bases. From germline, CDR1 is SGHNT and CDR2 YYREEE (reference sequence). The ends lost 4 bases at V and 6 bases at J; junction bases unmatched: 10. The CDR3 spans 17 residues. CDR3 bases: TGTGCCAGCAGCCGTGGACTAGCGGGAGGGGGGGGCCAGACCCAGTACTTC. Protein sequence: CASSRGLAGGGGQTQYF.

The rearrangement joins TRBV18 to TRBJ2-7; 7 nucleotides align to TRBD1. CDR3 length: 14 amino acids. V lost 4 bases and J lost 2; bases outside the gene matches: 5. The germline V gene has CDR1 KGHSH and CDR2 LQKENI. CDR3 region: CASSRRDRPYEQYF. The CDR3, as DNA: TGTGCCAGCTCACGCCGGGACAGACCCTACGAGCAGTACTTC. The variable domain in full, with the rest retrieved from reference TRBV18 and TRBJ2-7, is NAGVMQNPRHLVRRRGQEARLRCSPMKGHSHVYWYRQLPEEGLKFMVYLQKENIIDESGMPKERFSAEFPKEGPSILRIQQVVRGDSAAYFCASSRRDRPYEQYFGPGTRLTVT.